Listed below are T cell receptor beta chains from one sample, sequenced in a study of T cell repertoires in cytomegalovirus infection. Each CDR3 protein is one row after TCRdb ran MiXCR on the reads. Here the sample spans 170,000 or so distinct CDR3 sequences, roughly 17% being singletons. Specimen: CD8+ T cells from PBMCs. These receptor sequences come from a human donor in good health (CMV status not recorded). Some clones in this sample may be carry-over from other donors' samples. The CDR3 runs from the conserved cysteine through the conserved F or W. A D gene is named only where the DNA matches it firmly. Clone size is not always given. Where it is, it says once, few, many or a class for expanded clones.

TRBJ2-1,few,TRBV24-1,NA,CATSDSPNEQFF,TGTGCCACCAGTGATTCCCCTAATGAGCAGTTCTTC
TRBJ2-7,few,TRBV7-9,NA,CASSSTVYEQYF,TGTGCCAGCAGCTCGACCGTTTACGAGCAGTACTTC
TRBJ2-3,many,TRBV5-7,NA,CASSTTGSTDTQYF,TGTGCCAGCAGTACGACAGGTAGCACAGATACGCAGTATTTT
TRBJ2-7,few,TRBV6-2/TRBV6-3,NA,CASSYWDTPLGHGFEQYF,TGTGCCAGCAGTTATTGGGACACTCCGCTGGGACATGGGTTCGAGCAGTACTTC
TRBJ2-2,few,TRBV6-5,NA,CASSYYPGSTGELFF,TGTGCCAGCAGTTACTACCCGGGGAGCACCGGGGAGCTGTTTTTT
TRBJ1-1,NA,TRBV12-3/TRBV12-4,NA,CASSPPGARTEAFF,TGTGCCAGCAGTCCTCCGGGGGCGCGCACTGAAGCTTTCTTT
TRBJ1-2,NA,TRBV29-1,NA,CSVVMRKGYTF,TGCAGCGTTGTCATGCGAAAAGGCTACACCTTC
TRBJ1-1,few,TRBV6-2/TRBV6-3,NA,CASSYGGGYAEAFF,TGTGCCAGCAGTTATGGGGGAGGGTACGCTGAAGCTTTCTTT
TRBJ2-3,NA,TRBV2,NA,CASSEQQSSSTDTQYF,TGTGCCAGCAGTGAGCAACAGTCCTCTAGCACAGATACGCAGTATTTT
TRBJ1-5,NA,TRBV6-2/TRBV6-3,TRBD1,CASSYQQGRGPQHF,TGTGCCAGCAGTTACCAACAGGGGAGAGGACCCCAGCATTTT
TRBJ2-1,few,TRBV7-8,TRBD1,CASSGQGGDEQFF,TGTGCCAGCAGTGGACAGGGCGGGGATGAGCAGTTCTTC
TRBJ2-1,NA,TRBV20-1,TRBD2,CSAELADSYNEQFF,TGCAGTGCCGAACTAGCGGACTCCTACAATGAGCAGTTCTTC
TRBJ2-7,NA,TRBV25-1,NA,CASSGNRDVSYEQYF,TGTGCCAGCAGTGGGAATCGGGACGTTTCCTACGAGCAGTACTTC
TRBJ1-6,NA,TRBV28,NA,CATSPQGRNSPLHF,TGTGCCACCTCTCCCCAGGGAAGGAATTCACCCCTCCACTTT
TRBJ2-2,many,TRBV12-3/TRBV12-4,NA,CASRTAQGYTGELFF,TGTGCCAGCAGAACAGCCCAGGGGTACACCGGGGAGCTGTTTTTT
TRBJ2-3,NA,TRBV5-5,TRBD2,CASSHSPQRGADTQYF,TGTGCCAGCAGCCATTCCCCCCAGCGGGGGGCTGATACGCAGTATTTT
TRBJ2-1,few,TRBV20-1,TRBD2,CSAGFSYGLAGGYNEQFF,TGCAGTGCTGGGTTTAGCTACGGACTAGCGGGGGGATACAATGAGCAGTTCTTC
TRBJ1-5,many,TRBV7-9,NA,CASSSGPNQPQHF,TGTGCCAGCAGCTCCGGACCCAATCAGCCCCAGCATTTT
TRBJ2-3,few,TRBV28,NA,CASSRPYADTQYF,TGTGCCAGCAGTCGCCCCTACGCAGATACGCAGTATTTT
TRBJ2-1,NA,TRBV10-3,TRBD1,CAISYLDRGERNEQFF,TGTGCCATCAGTTACCTAGACAGGGGAGAACGAAATGAGCAGTTCTTC
TRBJ2-7,NA,TRBV6-6,NA,CASSYRASYEQYF,TGTGCCAGCAGTTACAGGGCTAGCTACGAGCAGTACTTC
TRBJ2-5,NA,TRBV7-2,TRBD2,CATLGLSGGPQETQYF,TGTGCCACCTTGGGGCTTAGCGGGGGCCCCCAAGAGACCCAGTACTTC
TRBJ2-7,NA,TRBV6-2/TRBV6-3,TRBD2,CASSYGLAGTYEQYF,TGTGCCAGCAGTTACGGTCTAGCGGGAACCTACGAGCAGTACTTC
TRBJ2-1,NA,TRBV23-1,NA,CASSQFSPNAPWHEQFF,TGCGCCAGCAGTCAATTCTCGCCTAACGCCCCTTGGCATGAGCAGTTCTTC
TRBJ1-1,NA,TRBV4-3,TRBD1,CASSQTTGHTEAFF,TGCGCCAGCAGCCAAACGACAGGGCACACTGAAGCTTTCTTT
TRBJ2-4,few,TRBV4-1,NA,CASSPPEGAGNIQYF,TGCGCCAGCAGCCCCCCAGAGGGCGCCGGAAACATTCAGTACTTC
TRBJ2-1,few,TRBV7-2,NA,CATLPNEQFF,TGTGCCACCCTCCCCAATGAGCAGTTCTTC
TRBJ2-5,few,TRBV11-1,TRBD2,CASSPFTRTSGAIQETQYF,TGTGCCAGCAGCCCCTTCACTAGGACTAGCGGGGCCATCCAAGAGACCCAGTACTTC
TRBJ2-5,once,TRBV6-2/TRBV6-3,NA,CASSPFRETQYF,TGTGCCAGCAGTCCGTTTCGAGAGACCCAGTACTTC
TRBJ2-1,NA,TRBV6-6,NA,CASSSGLPIYNEQFF,TGTGCCAGCAGTTCTGGACTGCCTATTTACAATGAGCAGTTCTTC
TRBJ2-2,NA,TRBV7-8,TRBD1,CASSLEFRGRDTGELFF,TGTGCCAGCAGCTTAGAGTTCAGGGGGCGAGACACCGGGGAGCTGTTTTTT